Each of the 18 T cell receptor beta chains below was sequenced from the same sample in a study of blood T cell repertoires in COVID-19. The table came from immunoSEQ multiplex PCR; TCRdb's copy has only in-frame clones and leaves some out. The sample consists of tens of thousands of clones, 76% of them appearing once. The sequencing sample was made of peripheral blood. These receptors were taken from a woman in her 50s with active or convalescent COVID-19.

The chain has TRBV7-2 and TRBJ1-1; 7 bases fit TRBD1. Germline V gene lookup returns CDR1 SGHTA and CDR2 FQGNSA. Trimming cost V 5 bases and J 4 bases; bases outside gene matches: 7. CDR3 length equals 14 residues. CDR3 nucleotide sequence: TGTGCCAGCAGCCCCACAGGGGTGGCCACTGAAGCTTTCTTT. Amino acid sequence: CASSPTGVATEAFF. Full variable domain (missing parts from reference TRBV7-2 and TRBJ1-1): GAGVSQSPSNKVTEKGKDVELRCDPISGHTALYWYRQSLGQGLEFLIYFQGNSAPDKSGLPSDRFSAERTGGSVSTLTIQRTQQEDSAVYLCASSPTGVATEAFFGQGTRLTVV.

This clone was counted a single time. V and J are TRBV29-1 and TRBJ2-1; TRBD1 agrees at 8 bases. CDR3 length: 12 residues. CDR1 SQVTM and CDR2 ANQGSEA come from the germline V gene. The V gene end was trimmed by 7 bases and the J gene end by 7 bases; junction bases not matched to a gene: 6. In DNA form, the CDR3 reads TGCAGCGGGACAGGGAATAGGAATGAGCAGTTCTTC. Protein: CSGTGNRNEQFF.

The genes are TRBV27 and TRBJ2-7; maybe TRBD1 (6 bases). Trimming left V 5 bases short and J 6 bases short, with 14 bases between. CDR1 is MNHEY and CDR2 is SMNVEV in the germline V gene (reference sequence). The CDR3 covers 13 residues. This CDR3 is CASSPSDRREQYF. The CDR3 DNA follows: TGTGCCAGCAGTCCTTCGGACAGACGCGAGCAGTACTTC.

The chain uses TRBV24-1 and TRBJ2-5, with 9 bases aligning to TRBD1. There are 15 residues in the CDR3. CDR1 is KGHDR, CDR2 SFDVKD, per germline. Germline trimming cut 2 bases from V and 1 base from J; bases unmatched to any gene: 1. Written as DNA, the CDR3 is TGTGCCACCAGTGATTCGGGACAGGGCCAAGAGACCCAGTACTTC. This codes for CATSDSGQGQETQYF.

Here the CDR3 DNA reads TGTGCCAGCAGCTTACAACCGCCGGGACAGGGCAATCAGCCCCAGCATTTT. As protein: CASSLQPPGQGNQPQHF. The V call is TRBV7-4, the J call TRBJ1-5, with TRBD1 matching over 8 bases. Unmatched junction bases numbered 8, after V lost 2 bases and J lost 2 bases. The CDR3 length is 17 residues. The germline gives CDR1 SGHVT, CDR2 SQSDAQ.

The V call is TRBV19, the J call TRBJ2-1; 7 bases line up with TRBD1. Trimming took 4 bases from V and 7 from J; bases not matched to a gene: 7. CDR1 LNHDA and CDR2 SQIVND come from the germline V gene (reference sequence). The length of the CDR3 is 14 residues. In DNA, the CDR3 is TGTGCCAGTAGTAGACCCTCGACAGGGAATGAGCAGTTCTTC. It codes for CASSRPSTGNEQFF.

This clone was counted a single time. This chain connects TRBV12-5 to TRBJ2-7, with 11 bases matching TRBD2. Looked up from germline, CDR1 is LGHNT and CDR2 is FRNRAP. The CDR3 runs 15 residues. With V trimmed by 4 bases and J by 3 bases, 5 bases remained unmatched. The CDR3 DNA sequence: TGTGCTAGTGGTTCAGGGACTAGCGGATACTACGAGCAGTACTTC. This translates into CASGSGTSGYYEQYF.

V gene TRBV2 combines with J gene TRBJ2-2, with TRBD1 as a possible D gene (6 bases). CDR1 and CDR2 from the germline V gene are SNHLY and FYNNEI. Trimming took off 3 bases at V and 1 base at J, with 12 bases between the two ends. The CDR3 is made up of 16 amino acids. CDR3 coding DNA: TGTGCCAGCAGTGAGTTAAGGGGGAGGAACACCGGGGAGCTGTTTTTT. Residues: CASSELRGRNTGELFF.

This chain connects TRBV27 to TRBJ1-1; 9 positions agree with TRBD1. Germline values: CDR1 MNHEY, CDR2 SMNVEV (reference sequence). The CDR3 covers 14 residues. V shed 3 bases, J shed 5 bases, and the junction held 4 bases outside the gene matches. The CDR3 region has the DNA TGTGCCAGCAGTTTCCGGGACAGGGTAACTGAAGCTTTCTTT. Translated, it gives CASSFRDRVTEAFF.

The rearrangement joins TRBV29-1 to TRBJ1-2; 7 bases align to TRBD1. Germline V CDR1 and CDR2: SQVTM, ANQGSEA. V lost 5 bases to trimming and J lost 4 bases; unmatched junction nucleotides: 10. The CDR3 covers 14 residues. The CDR3 protein is CSVQTGLGPYGYTF. The CDR3 DNA reads TGCAGCGTTCAGACAGGGTTGGGACCCTATGGCTACACCTTC.

The chain couples TRBV11-3 to TRBJ2-7; 14 positions agree with TRBD2. The CDR3 contains 15 residues. V lost 5 bases and J lost 6; bases outside the gene matches: 6. Germline loops: CDR1 SGHNT, CDR2 YENEEA. This CDR3 is CASSRGLAGASEQYF. The CDR3 DNA follows: TGTGCCAGCAGCCGGGGACTAGCGGGAGCTAGCGAGCAGTACTTC.

The chain links TRBV12-3 or TRBV12-4 to TRBJ1-2; possibly TRBD1 for D (6 bases). The V end lost 3 bases, the J end lost 8 bases, and 13 bases lay between the germline ends. The CDR3 covers 13 residues. The CDR3 loop is CASSLPGVGGYTF. The CDR3 DNA reads TGTGCCAGCAGTTTGCCAGGGGTGGGAGGCTACACCTTC.

This clone was found a few times. This may arise from a read error, as a much more abundant clone is one base away. Within the sample, other DNA sequences also encode this same CDR3. This rearrangement joins TRBV9 to TRBJ1-2; 9 nucleotides align to TRBD1. Germline trimming cut 3 bases from V and 5 bases from J; bases unmatched to any gene: 2. The germline V gene has CDR1 SGDLS and CDR2 YYNGEE. CDR3 length: 13 residues. CDR3 DNA sequence: TGTGCCAGCAGCGCCGGGACAGGGTATGGCTACACCTTC. Residues: CASSAGTGYGYTF.

With respect to this clone: The sample carries other DNA sequences with the same CDR3. This sequence joins TRBV5-1 and TRBJ2-3; TRBD2 matches at 10 bases. Per germline, CDR1 SGHRS and CDR2 YFSETQ. The ends lost 4 bases at V and 4 bases at J; junction bases unmatched: 6. The CDR3 has 15 residues. CDR3 nucleotides: TGCGCCAGCAGCCCTCTAGCGGGAGACGCAGATACGCAGTATTTT. As protein: CASSPLAGDADTQYF.

The V call is TRBV5-1, the J call TRBJ1-4; D might be TRBD1 (6 bases). V was trimmed by 1 base and J by 6 bases, leaving 13 bases between them. The germline V gene has CDR1 SGHRS and CDR2 YFSETQ. The CDR3 has 15 amino acids. CDR3 DNA sequence: TGCGCCAGCAGCTTGTCACGGACAGATGATGAAAAACTGTTTTTT. Protein product: CASSLSRTDDEKLFF. Looking up the rest from reference TRBV5-1 and TRBJ1-4 gives the full variable domain: KAGVTQTPRYLIKTRGQQVTLSCSPISGHRSVSWYQQTPGQGLQFLFEYFSETQRNKGNFPGRFSGRQFSNSRSEMNVSTLELGDSALYLCASSLSRTDDEKLFFGSGTQLSVL.

This clone appeared a single time. V gene TRBV19 combines with J gene TRBJ1-1, with D uncertain. This CDR3 comprises 13 residues. Germline-derived CDR1 and CDR2 are LNHDA and SQIVND (reference sequence). The V end was cut by 4 bases, the J end by 11 bases, with 17 bases between. This chain's CDR3 is CASSSSGAWVAFF. CDR3 coding DNA: TGTGCCAGTAGTAGTTCTGGAGCCTGGGTGGCTTTCTTT.

By frequency in the sample, this clone is medium-sized. The rearrangement joins TRBV7-9 to TRBJ1-1; 8 bases fit TRBD1. V lost 1 base to trimming and J lost 11 bases; unmatched junction nucleotides: 9. CDR1 SEHNR and CDR2 FQNEAQ come from the germline V gene (reference sequence). The CDR3 sequence is 14 residues long. CDR3 amino acids: CASSLEGTGGEAFF. CDR3 nucleotide sequence: TGTGCCAGCAGCTTAGAAGGGACAGGAGGGGAGGCTTTCTTT.

This chain connects TRBV20-1 to TRBJ2-7; D is ambiguous. This CDR3 region has 10 residues. Trimming cost V 0 bases and J 6 bases, with 3 bases left between them. CDR1 is DFQATT, CDR2 SNEGSKA, per germline (reference sequence). The CDR3 loop reads CSARDGEQYF. The DNA of the CDR3 is TGCAGTGCTAGAGACGGCGAGCAGTACTTC.